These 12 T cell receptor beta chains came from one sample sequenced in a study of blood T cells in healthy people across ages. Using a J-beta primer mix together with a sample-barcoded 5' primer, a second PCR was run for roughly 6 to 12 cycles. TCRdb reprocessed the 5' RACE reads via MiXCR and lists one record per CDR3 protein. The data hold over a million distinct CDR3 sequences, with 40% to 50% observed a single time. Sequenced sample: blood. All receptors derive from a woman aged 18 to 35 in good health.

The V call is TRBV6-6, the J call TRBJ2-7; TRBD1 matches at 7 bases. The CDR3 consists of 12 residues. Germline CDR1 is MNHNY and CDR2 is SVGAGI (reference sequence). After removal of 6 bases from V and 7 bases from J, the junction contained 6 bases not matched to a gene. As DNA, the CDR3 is TGTGCCAGCAGCGGACAGGCGGGTGAGCAGTACTTC. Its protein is CASSGQAGEQYF.

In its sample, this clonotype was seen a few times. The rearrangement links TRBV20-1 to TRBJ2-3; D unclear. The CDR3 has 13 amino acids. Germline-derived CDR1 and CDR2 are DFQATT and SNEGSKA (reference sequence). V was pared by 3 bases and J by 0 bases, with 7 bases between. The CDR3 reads CSASLPSTDTQYF. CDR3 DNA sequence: TGCAGTGCTAGCCTCCCTAGCACAGATACGCAGTATTTT.

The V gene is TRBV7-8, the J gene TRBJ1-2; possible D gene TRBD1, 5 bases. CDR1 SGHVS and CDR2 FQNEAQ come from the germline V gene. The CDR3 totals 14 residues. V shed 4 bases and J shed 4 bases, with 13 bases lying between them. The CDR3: CASSWGTYGYGYTF. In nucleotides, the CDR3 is TGTGCCAGCAGCTGGGGGACTTACGGCTATGGCTACACCTTC. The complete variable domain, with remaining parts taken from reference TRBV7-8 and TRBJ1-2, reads GAGVSQSPRYKVAKRGQDVALRCDPISGHVSLFWYQQALGQGPEFLTYFQNEAQLDKSGLPSDRFFAERPEGSVSTLKIQRTQQEDSAVYLCASSWGTYGYGYTFGSGTRLTVV.

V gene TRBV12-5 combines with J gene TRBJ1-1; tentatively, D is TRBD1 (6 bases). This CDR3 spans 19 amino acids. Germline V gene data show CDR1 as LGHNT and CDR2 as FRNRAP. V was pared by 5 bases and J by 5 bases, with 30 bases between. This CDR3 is CASGQHLRDPQLGATEAFF. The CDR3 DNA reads TGTGCTAGTGGTCAACACCTCCGGGACCCTCAGTTGGGGGCTACTGAAGCTTTCTTT.

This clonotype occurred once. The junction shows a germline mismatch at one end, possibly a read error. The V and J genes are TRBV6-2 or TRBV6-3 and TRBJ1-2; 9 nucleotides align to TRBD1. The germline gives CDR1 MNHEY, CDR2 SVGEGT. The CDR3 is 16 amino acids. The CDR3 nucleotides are TGTGCCAGCAGTTCCCCCGGGACAGGGCTTTTCGGTGGCCACACCTTC. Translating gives CASSSPGTGLFGGHTF.

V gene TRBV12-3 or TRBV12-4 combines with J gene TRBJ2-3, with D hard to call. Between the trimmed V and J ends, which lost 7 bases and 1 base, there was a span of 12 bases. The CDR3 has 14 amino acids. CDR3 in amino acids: CASTDPGRTDTQYF. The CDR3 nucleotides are TGTGCCAGCACCGATCCGGGCCGCACAGATACGCAGTATTTT.

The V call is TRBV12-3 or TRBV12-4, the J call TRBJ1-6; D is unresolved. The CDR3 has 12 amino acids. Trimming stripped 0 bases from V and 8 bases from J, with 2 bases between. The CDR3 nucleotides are TGTGCCAGCAGTTTAGCGGATTCACCCCTCCACTTT. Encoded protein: CASSLADSPLHF.

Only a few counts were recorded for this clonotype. The CDR3 region is CASSARTPGENIQYF. In nucleotides, the CDR3 is TGCGCCAGCAGCGCGAGGACTCCAGGCGAAAACATTCAGTACTTC. J is TRBJ2-4 and V is TRBV5-1; D is possibly TRBD2 (5 bases). Germline loops: CDR1 SGHRS, CDR2 YFSETQ. V was shortened by 4 bases and J by 5 bases, with 16 bases between the two germline ends. This CDR3 is built from 15 residues.

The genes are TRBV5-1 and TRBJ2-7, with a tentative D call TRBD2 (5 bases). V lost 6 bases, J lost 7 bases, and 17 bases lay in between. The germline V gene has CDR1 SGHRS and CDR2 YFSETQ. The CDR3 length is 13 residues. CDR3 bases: TGCGCCAGCAACTATGGACGCCCGGGGGAGCAGTACTTC. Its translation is CASNYGRPGEQYF.

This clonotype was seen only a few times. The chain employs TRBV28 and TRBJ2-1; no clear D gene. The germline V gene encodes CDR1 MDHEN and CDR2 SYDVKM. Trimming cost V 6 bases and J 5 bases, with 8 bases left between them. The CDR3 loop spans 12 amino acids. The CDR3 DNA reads TGTGCCAGCAGACCCTCAGACAATGAGCAGTTCTTC. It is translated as CASRPSDNEQFF.

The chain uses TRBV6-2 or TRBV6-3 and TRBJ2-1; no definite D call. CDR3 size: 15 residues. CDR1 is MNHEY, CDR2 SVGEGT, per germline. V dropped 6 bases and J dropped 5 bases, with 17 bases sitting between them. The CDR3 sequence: CASSSNEGINNEQFF. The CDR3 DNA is TGTGCCAGCAGCTCCAATGAAGGGATAAACAATGAGCAGTTCTTC.

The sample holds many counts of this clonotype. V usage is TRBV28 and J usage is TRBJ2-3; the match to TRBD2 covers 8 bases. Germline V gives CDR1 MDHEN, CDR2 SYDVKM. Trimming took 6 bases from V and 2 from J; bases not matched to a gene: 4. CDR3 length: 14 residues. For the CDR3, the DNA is TGTGCCAGCAGGGTAGGACTAGCCACAGATACGCAGTATTTT. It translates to CASRVGLATDTQYF.